This T cell receptor (beta chain) was found in a study of T cell changes during pregnancy in multiple sclerosis. The repertoire was sequenced with immunoSEQ multiplex PCR; TCRdb's copy has only in-frame clones and lacks some. The sample shows tens of thousands of clones, 80% to 95% of them seen only once. The CDR3 runs 14 residues. Germline CDR1 and CDR2: LNHDA and SQIVND (reference sequence). V lost 1 base, J lost 7 bases, and 14 bases lay in between. This sequence was found in a female donor with multiple sclerosis, enrolled in a pregnancy study. The rearrangement links TRBV19 to TRBJ2-7; D is perhaps TRBD1 (8 bases). The input for sequencing was peripheral blood, taken after pregnancy. The CDR3 DNA sequence: TGTGCCAGTAGTATAGGACAGGGGAGGGGAGAGCAGTACTTC. Translating gives CASSIGQGRGEQYF.